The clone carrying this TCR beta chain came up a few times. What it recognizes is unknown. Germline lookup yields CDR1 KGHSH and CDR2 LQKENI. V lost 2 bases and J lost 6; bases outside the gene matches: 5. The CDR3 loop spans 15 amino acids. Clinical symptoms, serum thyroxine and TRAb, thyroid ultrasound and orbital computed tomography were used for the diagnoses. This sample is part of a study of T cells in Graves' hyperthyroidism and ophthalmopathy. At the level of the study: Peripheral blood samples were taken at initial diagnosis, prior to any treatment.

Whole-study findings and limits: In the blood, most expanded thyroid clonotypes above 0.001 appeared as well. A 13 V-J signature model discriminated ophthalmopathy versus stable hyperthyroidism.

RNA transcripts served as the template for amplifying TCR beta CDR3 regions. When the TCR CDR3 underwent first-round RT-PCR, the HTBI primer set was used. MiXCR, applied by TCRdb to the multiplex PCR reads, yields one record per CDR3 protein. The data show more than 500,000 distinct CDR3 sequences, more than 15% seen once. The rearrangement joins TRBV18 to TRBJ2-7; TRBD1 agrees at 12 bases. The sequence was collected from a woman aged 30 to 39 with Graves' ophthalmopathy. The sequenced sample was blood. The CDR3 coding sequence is TGTGCCAGCTCACCAGGCGGGACAGGGGGCGCCGAGCAGTACTTC. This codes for CASSPGGTGGAEQYF.